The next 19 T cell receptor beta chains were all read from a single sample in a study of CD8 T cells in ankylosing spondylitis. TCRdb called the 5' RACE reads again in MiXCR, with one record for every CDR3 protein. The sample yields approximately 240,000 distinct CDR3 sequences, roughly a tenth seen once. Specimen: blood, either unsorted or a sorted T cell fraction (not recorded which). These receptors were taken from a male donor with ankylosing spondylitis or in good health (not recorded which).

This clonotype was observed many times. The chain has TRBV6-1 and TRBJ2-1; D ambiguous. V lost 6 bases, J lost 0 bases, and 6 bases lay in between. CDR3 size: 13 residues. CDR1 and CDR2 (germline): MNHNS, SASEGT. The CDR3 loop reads CASRWGSYNEQFF. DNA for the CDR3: TGTGCCAGCAGGTGGGGCTCCTACAATGAGCAGTTCTTC.

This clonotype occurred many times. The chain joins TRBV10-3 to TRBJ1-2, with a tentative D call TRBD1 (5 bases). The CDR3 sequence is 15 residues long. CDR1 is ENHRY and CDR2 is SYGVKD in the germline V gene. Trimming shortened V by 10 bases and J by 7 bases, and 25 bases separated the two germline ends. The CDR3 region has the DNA TGTGCCACGCGGCCCGGGGCGCCCTTGCAACTTGGCTACACCTTC. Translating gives CATRPGAPLQLGYTF.

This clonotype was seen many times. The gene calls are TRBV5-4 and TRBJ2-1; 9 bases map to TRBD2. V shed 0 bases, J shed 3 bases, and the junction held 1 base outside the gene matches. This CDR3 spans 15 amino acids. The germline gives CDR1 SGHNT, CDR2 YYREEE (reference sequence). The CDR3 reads CASSLASGIYNEQFF. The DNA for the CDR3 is TGTGCCAGCAGCTTGGCTAGCGGGATCTACAATGAGCAGTTCTTC.

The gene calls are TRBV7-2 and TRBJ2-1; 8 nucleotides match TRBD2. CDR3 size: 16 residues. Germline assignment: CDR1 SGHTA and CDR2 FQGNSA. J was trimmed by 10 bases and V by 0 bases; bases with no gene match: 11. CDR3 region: CASSLAGTGGATEQFF. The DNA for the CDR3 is TGTGCCAGCAGCTTAGCGGGGACGGGGGGGGCTACCGAGCAGTTCTTC.

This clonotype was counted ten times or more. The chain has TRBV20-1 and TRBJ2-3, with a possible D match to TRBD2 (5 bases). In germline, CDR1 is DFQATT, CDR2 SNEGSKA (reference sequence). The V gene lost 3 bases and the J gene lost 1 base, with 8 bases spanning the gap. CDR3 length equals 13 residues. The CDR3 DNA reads TGCAGTGCTAGGGGTAGCGGCACAGATACGCAGTATTTT. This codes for CSARGSGTDTQYF.

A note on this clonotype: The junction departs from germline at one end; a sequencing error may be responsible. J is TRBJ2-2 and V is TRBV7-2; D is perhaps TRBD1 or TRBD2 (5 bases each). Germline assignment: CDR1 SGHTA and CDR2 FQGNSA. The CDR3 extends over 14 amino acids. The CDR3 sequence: CASSLGHNTGALFF. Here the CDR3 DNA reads TGTGCCAGCAGCTTAGGTCATAACACCGGGGCGCTGTTTTTT.

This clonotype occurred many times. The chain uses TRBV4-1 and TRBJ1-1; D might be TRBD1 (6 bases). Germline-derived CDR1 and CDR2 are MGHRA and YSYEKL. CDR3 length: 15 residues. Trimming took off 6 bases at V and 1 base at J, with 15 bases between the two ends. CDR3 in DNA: TGCGCCAGCAGACTATCTGGGACATCGAACACTGAAGCTTTCTTT. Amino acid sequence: CASRLSGTSNTEAFF.

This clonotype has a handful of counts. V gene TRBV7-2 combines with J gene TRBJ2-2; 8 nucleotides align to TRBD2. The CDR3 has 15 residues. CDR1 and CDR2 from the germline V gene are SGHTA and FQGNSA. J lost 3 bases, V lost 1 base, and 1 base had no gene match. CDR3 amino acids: CASSLVAGYTGELFF. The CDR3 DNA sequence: TGTGCCAGCAGCTTAGTAGCGGGATACACCGGGGAGCTGTTTTTT.

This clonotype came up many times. CDR3 in amino acids: CASSVETSGTIEGETQYF. In DNA, the CDR3 is TGTGCCAGCAGCGTAGAGACTAGCGGGACCATTGAAGGGGAGACCCAGTACTTC. The chain links TRBV9 to TRBJ2-5; 11 bases fit TRBD2. The CDR3 is made up of 18 amino acids. Germline values: CDR1 SGDLS, CDR2 YYNGEE. Trimming took 0 bases from V and 5 from J; bases not matched to a gene: 12.

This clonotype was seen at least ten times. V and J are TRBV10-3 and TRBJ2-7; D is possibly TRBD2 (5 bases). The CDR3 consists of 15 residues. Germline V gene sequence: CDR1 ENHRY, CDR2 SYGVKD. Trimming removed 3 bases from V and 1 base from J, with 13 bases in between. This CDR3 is CAISDFFEGSYEQYF. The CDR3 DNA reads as TGTGCCATCAGTGACTTTTTCGAGGGATCCTACGAGCAGTACTTC.

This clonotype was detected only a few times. This CDR3 reads CASSDGLLYEQYF. The DNA for the CDR3 is TGTGCCAGCAGTGACGGACTACTTTACGAGCAGTACTTC. The genes are TRBV2 and TRBJ2-7, with a tentative D call TRBD2 (6 bases). Germline CDR1 is SNHLY and CDR2 is FYNNEI. The V end lost 3 bases, the J end lost 4 bases, and 10 bases lay between the germline ends. The CDR3 loop spans 13 amino acids.

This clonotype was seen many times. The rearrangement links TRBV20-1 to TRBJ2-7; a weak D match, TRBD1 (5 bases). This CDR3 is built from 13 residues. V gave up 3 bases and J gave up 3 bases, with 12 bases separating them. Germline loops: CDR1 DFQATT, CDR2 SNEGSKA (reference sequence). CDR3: CSASQGVNYEQYF. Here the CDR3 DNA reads TGCAGTGCTAGTCAAGGGGTTAACTACGAGCAGTACTTC.

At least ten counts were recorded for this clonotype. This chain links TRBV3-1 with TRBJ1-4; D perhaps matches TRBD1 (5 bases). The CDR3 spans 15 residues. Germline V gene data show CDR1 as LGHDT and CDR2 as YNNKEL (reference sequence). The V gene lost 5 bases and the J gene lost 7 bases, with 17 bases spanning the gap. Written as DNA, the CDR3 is TGTGCCAGCAGCTCCCTAGGGAGGGGAGGTGAAAAACTGTTTTTT. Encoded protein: CASSSLGRGGEKLFF.

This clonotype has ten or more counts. CDR3 coding DNA: TGTGCCTGGAGTGTACTTGGACTAGCGGGGGGACGCTACGAGCAGTACTTC. This codes for CAWSVLGLAGGRYEQYF. V gene TRBV30 combines with J gene TRBJ2-7; TRBD2 agrees at 14 bases. This CDR3 has 17 amino acids. Looked up from germline, CDR1 is GTSNPN and CDR2 is SVGIG (reference sequence). The J segment lost 3 bases and the V segment lost 0 bases, leaving 7 bases of the junction unmatched.

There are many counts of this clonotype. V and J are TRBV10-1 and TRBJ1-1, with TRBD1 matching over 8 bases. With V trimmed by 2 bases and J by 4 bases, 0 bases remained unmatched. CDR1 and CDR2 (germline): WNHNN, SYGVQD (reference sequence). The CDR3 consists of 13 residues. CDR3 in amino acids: CASSETGGTEAFF. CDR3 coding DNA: TGCGCCAGCAGTGAGACAGGGGGCACTGAAGCTTTCTTT.

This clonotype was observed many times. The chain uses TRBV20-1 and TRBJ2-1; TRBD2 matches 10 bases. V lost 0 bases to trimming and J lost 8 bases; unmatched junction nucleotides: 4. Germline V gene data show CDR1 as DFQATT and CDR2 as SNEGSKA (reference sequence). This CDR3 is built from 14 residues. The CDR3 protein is CSARDLAGAYEQFF. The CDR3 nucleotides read TGCAGTGCTAGAGATCTAGCGGGAGCCTATGAGCAGTTCTTC.

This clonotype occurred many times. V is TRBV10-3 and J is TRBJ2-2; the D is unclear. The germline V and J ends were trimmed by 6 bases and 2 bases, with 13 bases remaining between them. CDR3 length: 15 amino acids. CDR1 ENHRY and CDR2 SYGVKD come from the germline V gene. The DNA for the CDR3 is TGTGCCATCAGCCCAGGAAGGTCCAACACCGGGGAGCTGTTTTTT. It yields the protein CAISPGRSNTGELFF.

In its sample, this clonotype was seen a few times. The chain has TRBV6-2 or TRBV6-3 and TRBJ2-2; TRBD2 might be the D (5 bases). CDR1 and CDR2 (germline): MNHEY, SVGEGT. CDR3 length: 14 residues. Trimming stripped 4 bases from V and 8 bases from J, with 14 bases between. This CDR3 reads CASSSLGGLGELFF. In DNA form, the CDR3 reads TGTGCCAGCAGTTCTCTTGGAGGCCTAGGGGAGCTGTTTTTT.

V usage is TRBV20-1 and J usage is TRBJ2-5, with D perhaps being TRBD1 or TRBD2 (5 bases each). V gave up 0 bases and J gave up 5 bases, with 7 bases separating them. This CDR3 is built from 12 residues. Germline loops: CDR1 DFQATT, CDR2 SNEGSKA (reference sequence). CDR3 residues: CSARDEGETQYF. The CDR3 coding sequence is TGCAGTGCTAGAGATGAGGGGGAGACCCAGTACTTC.